A selection of T cell receptor beta chains follows, all from one sample in a study of blood T cell repertoires in COVID-19. Here immunoSEQ multiplex PCR was the method, and the copy in TCRdb shows in-frame clones only, minus some. Among roughly 240,000 clones listed, roughly four fifths were seen once. Sequencing input: PBMCs or T cells enriched from blood (not recorded which). These receptors were collected from a woman aged 40 to 55 who had been exposed to COVID-19. Each CDR3 is given with its conserved first and last residue. The D gene is left open where the match is weak. Where a row states a size, it is once, few, many or the class of an expanded clone; other rows omit it.

TRBV19	.	TRBJ1-6	.	TGTGCCAGTAGCCAGGTTTCGGCAGGATATAATTCACCCCTCCACTTT	CASSQVSAGYNSPLHF
TRBV9	.	TRBJ1-2	TRBD1	TGTGCCAGCAGCGATACACTTGGCGACAGGGATTACTATGGCTACACCTTC	CASSDTLGDRDYYGYTF
TRBV7-9	.	TRBJ1-4	TRBD1	TGTGCCAGCAGCAGACCGGGACAGGTGGCCCAGGAACTGTTTTTT	CASSRPGQVAQELFF
TRBV3-1/TRBV3-2	.	TRBJ1-5	.	TGTGCCAGCAGCCAAGGTACAGGGTATGTACAGCCCCAGCATTTT	CASSQGTGYVQPQHF
TRBV5-1	.	TRBJ1-3	.	TGCGCCAGCAGCTTGGATACAAGTTCTTCTGGAAACACCATATATTTT	CASSLDTSSSGNTIYF
TRBV5-5	once	TRBJ1-4	TRBD1	TGTGCCAGCAGCTTGGTGGGGGGACAGGGGACTGAAAAACTGTTTTTT	CASSLVGGQGTEKLFF
TRBV2	.	TRBJ2-7	TRBD1	TGTGCCAGCGAAGCCGGGACAGGGGTAAGCGAGCAGTACTTC	CASEAGTGVSEQYF
TRBV19	.	TRBJ2-3	.	TGTGCCAGTAGTATACGAGGGTATGGAGATACGCAGTATTTT	CASSIRGYGDTQYF
TRBV2	.	TRBJ2-1	TRBD2	TGTGCCAGCAGTGTTTCTAGCGGGGGATACAATGAGCAGTTCTTC	CASSVSSGGYNEQFF
TRBV23-1	.	TRBJ2-5	.	TGCGCCAGCAGTCAATCGACGAGGGCACAAGAGACCCAGTACTTC	CASSQSTRAQETQYF
TRBV30	once	TRBJ2-2	TRBD2	TGTGCCTCTTGGGGGGGGAACACCGGGGAGCTGTTTTTT	CASWGGNTGELFF
TRBV11-2	.	TRBJ2-3	TRBD2	TGTGCCAGCAGCTTAGGGGCATGGGAGCGGGGGACCCGCACAGATACGCAGTATTTT	CASSLGAWERGTRTDTQYF
TRBV5-1	.	TRBJ2-5	TRBD1	TGCGCCAGCAGCTTGGCGCGGGACAGGGGGCCAGAGACCCAGTACTTC	CASSLARDRGPETQYF
TRBV7-2	.	TRBJ2-1	TRBD1	TGTGCCAGCATGCCGGGGGACAGGTACAATGAGCAGTTCTTC	CASMPGDRYNEQFF
TRBV5-1	.	TRBJ1-1	.	TGCGCCAGCAGCTTGGGAATTAAGACAGCTGAAGCTTTCTTT	CASSLGIKTAEAFF
TRBV11-3	.	TRBJ1-1	TRBD1	TGTGCCAGCAGCTTAAGGACAGGGGATACTGAAGCTTTCTTT	CASSLRTGDTEAFF
TRBV30	.	TRBJ1-2	.	TGTGCCTGGATGTCTGCAGGGTCCTATGGCTACACCTTC	CAWMSAGSYGYTF
TRBV11-1	.	TRBJ1-5	.	TGTGCCAGCAGCTTCGGGGTTAATCAGCCCCAGCATTTT	CASSFGVNQPQHF
TRBV9	.	TRBJ2-3	.	TGTGCCAGCAGCGTAGGGGTTAGCGGCAACCGACGGGATACGCAGTATTTT	CASSVGVSGNRRDTQYF
TRBV19	.	TRBJ1-3	.	TGTGCCAGTAGTATAGGACGGAGCTCTGGAAACACCATATATTTT	CASSIGRSSGNTIYF
TRBV2	once	TRBJ1-2	.	TGTGCCAGCAGTGATTCGGGCGGGCGGGGCGGCTACACCTTC	CASSDSGGRGGYTF
TRBV18	.	TRBJ1-4	.	TGTGCCAGCTCACCAATCAGGGAGGCTAATGAAAAACTGTTTTTT	CASSPIREANEKLFF
TRBV19	.	TRBJ1-3	.	TGTGCCAGTAGTGAATCCCGGACTTTTGGAAACACCATATATTTT	CASSESRTFGNTIYF
TRBV23-1	once	TRBJ1-5	TRBD1	TGCGCCAGCATACCTAGGATGGGACAGGGATACAATCAGCCCCAGCATTTT	CASIPRMGQGYNQPQHF
TRBV14	.	TRBJ2-2	.	TGTGCCACCGCCCGAGACACCACCGGGGAGCTGTTTTTT	CATARDTTGELFF
TRBV3-1/TRBV3-2	.	TRBJ2-1	TRBD2	TGTGCCAGCAGCCTCTTTCTAGCGGGGGGAGGGAATGAGCAGTTCTTC	CASSLFLAGGGNEQFF
TRBV28	.	TRBJ2-1	TRBD1	TGTGCCAGCATCTCTTCTTCGGGACAGGGGGTTCATGAGCAGTTCTTC	CASISSSGQGVHEQFF
TRBV3-1/TRBV3-2	.	TRBJ1-5	.	TGTGCCAGCAGCCAAGATTTAGGGGAGGGAGAGAATCAGCCCCAGCATTTT	CASSQDLGEGENQPQHF
TRBV5-4	once	TRBJ1-3	.	TGTGCCAGCAGCTGGGGGCCTGACGGGGAGTACACCATATATTTT	CASSWGPDGEYTIYF
TRBV7-9	.	TRBJ2-5	TRBD1	TGTGCCAGCAACAGACAGGGAGAGACCCAGTACTTC	CASNRQGETQYF
TRBV27	.	TRBJ1-2	TRBD1	TGTGCCAGCAGGCGACAGGGAGACGGGTATGGCTACACCTTC	CASRRQGDGYGYTF
TRBV15	once	TRBJ2-3	.	TGTGCCACCAGCAGAGCGGCGGGGTCAGATACGCAGTATTTT	CATSRAAGSDTQYF
TRBV3-1/TRBV3-2	.	TRBJ1-2	.	TGTGCCAGCAGCCCGGGTTCGGCAGCCTATGGCTACACCTTC	CASSPGSAAYGYTF
TRBV6-5	.	TRBJ2-7	.	TGTGCCAGCAGTTTGGGCAGACGGCAGTACTTC	CASSLGRRQYF
TRBV6-5	.	TRBJ1-6	.	TGTGCCAGCAGTTACCTCGGGGGTAATTCACCCCTCCACTTT	CASSYLGGNSPLHF
TRBV18	.	TRBJ1-1	.	TGTGCCAGCTCACCAAGGCGGGACGGTGAAGCTTTCTTT	CASSPRRDGEAFF
TRBV4-3	.	TRBJ2-5	.	TGCGCCAGCAGCCAAGGGAGGACAGGAACGGCTGGAGGGGAGACCCAGTACTTC	CASSQGRTGTAGGETQYF
TRBV5-1	.	TRBJ2-3	TRBD2	TGCGCCAGCAGCTCCGGTCTGGGGGGGTCCGTGGCGACAGATACGCAGTATTTT	CASSSGLGGSVATDTQYF
TRBV5-1	.	TRBJ2-1	TRBD2	TGCGCCAGCAGCTCGGGGGGGTCCTACAATGAGCAGTTCTTC	CASSSGGSYNEQFF
TRBV6-5	many	TRBJ2-7	.	TGTGCCAGCAGTTACCGCCGGGACAACTCCTACGAGCAGTACTTC	CASSYRRDNSYEQYF
TRBV6-5	.	TRBJ2-7	TRBD2	TGTGCCAGCATTTACGCTAGCGGGGCGCGGGGGGATGAGCAGTACTTC	CASIYASGARGDEQYF
TRBV3-1/TRBV3-2	few	TRBJ1-4	.	TGTGCCAGCACGTCTCCAGGGGCTGGAGAAAAACTGTTTTTT	CASTSPGAGEKLFF
TRBV24-1	once	TRBJ1-2	.	TGTGCCACCAGTGATTCAGGCAGGCCATATGGCTACACCTTC	CATSDSGRPYGYTF
TRBV28	.	TRBJ1-1	.	TGTGCCAGCAGTCTTACGGGGGGGCGAACTGAAGCTTTCTTT	CASSLTGGRTEAFF
TRBV7-8	.	TRBJ1-1	.	TGTGCCAGCAGCTTAGTGGGACATGAAGCTTTCTTT	CASSLVGHEAFF